This T cell receptor (beta chain) was retrieved from a study of somatic mutations in cytotoxic T cells in rheumatoid arthritis. Study details: There were some V beta antibody-stained T-cell populations flow-sorted at nearly 100% purity, and these included V beta1+ cells sequenced for TCRB.

In germline, CDR1 is LGHNA, CDR2 YNFKEQ. The CDR3 has 17 amino acids. Between the trimmed V and J ends, which lost 5 bases and 2 bases, there was a span of 22 bases. Using immunoSEQ multiplex PCR, the repertoire was profiled, and TCRdb retains in-frame clones only, with some absent. The table has 20,000 to 25,000 clones, roughly 80% seen once. The table lists this clone with a few counts. The receptor comes from an adult with rheumatoid arthritis. This chain joins TRBV4-2 and TRBJ2-7; tentatively, D is TRBD1 (6 bases). Source material: CD8+ T cells sorted from blood. The CDR3 is CASSFQGAGAGTYEQYF. The CDR3 nucleotides read TGTGCCAGCAGCTTCCAGGGTGCAGGGGCAGGCACCTACGAGCAGTACTTC.